These 2 T cell receptor beta chains were sequenced from one sample in a study of blood T cell repertoires in COVID-19. Data came from immunoSEQ multiplex PCR; TCRdb stores just in-frame clones and leaves some out. The table includes about 280,000 clones, roughly nine tenths detected once. Material for sequencing was peripheral blood. The source is a woman in her 30s with COVID-19, enrolled during active disease.

The genes are TRBV5-4 and TRBJ2-5; TRBD2 agrees at 13 bases. CDR3 length equals 16 residues. Germline V gives CDR1 SGHNT, CDR2 YYREEE (reference sequence). Unmatched junction bases numbered 4, after V lost 4 bases and J lost 1 base. Here the CDR3 DNA reads TGTGCCAGCAGCGCCAGACTAGCGGGGGGCCAAGAGACCCAGTACTTC. It specifies CASSARLAGGQETQYF.

The V call is TRBV19, the J call TRBJ1-6; 9 bases match TRBD1. Germline CDR1 and CDR2: LNHDA and SQIVND (reference sequence). The CDR3 is 13 amino acids. The trim removed 10 bases at V and 9 bases at J, leaving 7 bases unmatched. The CDR3 DNA follows: TGTGCCACCCACGTGACAGGGGGTTCACCCCTCCACTTT. It is translated as CATHVTGGSPLHF.